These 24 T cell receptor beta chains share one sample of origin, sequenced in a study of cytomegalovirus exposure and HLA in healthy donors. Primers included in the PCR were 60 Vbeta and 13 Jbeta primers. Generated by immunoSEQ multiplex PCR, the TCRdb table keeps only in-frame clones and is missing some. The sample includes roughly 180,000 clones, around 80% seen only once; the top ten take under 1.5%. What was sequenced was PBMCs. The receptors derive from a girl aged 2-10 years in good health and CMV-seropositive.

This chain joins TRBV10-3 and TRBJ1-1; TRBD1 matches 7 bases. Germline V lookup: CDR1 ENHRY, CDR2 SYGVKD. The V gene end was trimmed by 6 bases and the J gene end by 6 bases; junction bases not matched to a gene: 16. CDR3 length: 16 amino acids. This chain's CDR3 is CAIRSKSGQPLPEAFF. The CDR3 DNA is TGTGCCATCAGGTCGAAATCGGGACAGCCTTTACCTGAAGCTTTCTTT.

CDR3 loop: CASSVGDRGSYEQYF. The CDR3 DNA is TGTGCCAGCAGCGTAGGGGACAGGGGGAGCTACGAGCAGTACTTC. The chain has TRBV9 and TRBJ2-7; TRBD1 agrees at 11 bases. V lost 0 bases and J lost 3; bases outside the gene matches: 2. Germline loops: CDR1 SGDLS, CDR2 YYNGEE. The CDR3 covers 15 residues.

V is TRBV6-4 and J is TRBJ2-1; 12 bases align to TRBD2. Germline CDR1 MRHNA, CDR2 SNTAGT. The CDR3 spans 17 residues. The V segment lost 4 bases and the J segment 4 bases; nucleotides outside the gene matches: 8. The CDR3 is CASSATSGSWAYNEQFF. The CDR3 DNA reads TGTGCCAGCAGTGCGACTAGCGGGAGTTGGGCTTACAATGAGCAGTTCTTC.

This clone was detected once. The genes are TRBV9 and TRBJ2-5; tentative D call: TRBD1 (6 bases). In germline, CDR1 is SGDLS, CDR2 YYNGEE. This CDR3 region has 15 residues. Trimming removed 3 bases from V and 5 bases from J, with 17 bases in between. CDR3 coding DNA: TGTGCCAGCAGCGCCTCGACAGGTCACGTGGAGACCCAGTACTTC. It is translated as CASSASTGHVETQYF.

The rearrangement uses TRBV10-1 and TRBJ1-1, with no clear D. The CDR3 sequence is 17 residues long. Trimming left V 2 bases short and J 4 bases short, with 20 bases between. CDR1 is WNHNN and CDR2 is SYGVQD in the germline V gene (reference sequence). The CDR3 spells CASSEGLLRDDGTEAFF. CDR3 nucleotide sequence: TGCGCCAGCAGTGAGGGACTTTTGCGGGATGATGGCACTGAAGCTTTCTTT.

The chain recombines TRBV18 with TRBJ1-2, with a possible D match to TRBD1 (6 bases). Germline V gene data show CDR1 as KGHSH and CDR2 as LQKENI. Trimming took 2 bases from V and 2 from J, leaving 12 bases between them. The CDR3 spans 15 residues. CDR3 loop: CASSPLGHANYGYTF. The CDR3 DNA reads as TGTGCCAGCTCACCATTGGGACACGCCAACTATGGCTACACCTTC.

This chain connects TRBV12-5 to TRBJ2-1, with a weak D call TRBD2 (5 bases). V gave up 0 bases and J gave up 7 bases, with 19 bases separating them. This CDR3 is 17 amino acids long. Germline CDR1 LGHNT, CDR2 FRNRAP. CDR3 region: CASGLVLQRGEGNEQFF. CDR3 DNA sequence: TGTGCTAGTGGTTTGGTACTCCAACGGGGAGAAGGGAATGAGCAGTTCTTC.

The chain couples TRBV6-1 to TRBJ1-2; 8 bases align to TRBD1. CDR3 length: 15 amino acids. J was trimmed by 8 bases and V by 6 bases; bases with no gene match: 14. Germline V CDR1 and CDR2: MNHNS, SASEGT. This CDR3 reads CASSSLDRANLGYTF. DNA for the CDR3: TGTGCCAGCAGCTCTCTGGACAGGGCGAATTTGGGCTACACCTTC.

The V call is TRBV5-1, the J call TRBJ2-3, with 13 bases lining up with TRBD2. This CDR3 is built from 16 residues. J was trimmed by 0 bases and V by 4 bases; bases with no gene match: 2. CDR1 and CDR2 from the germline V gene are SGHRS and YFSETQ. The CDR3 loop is CASSQGLAGSTDTQYF. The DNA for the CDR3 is TGCGCCAGCAGCCAGGGACTAGCGGGAAGCACAGATACGCAGTATTTT.

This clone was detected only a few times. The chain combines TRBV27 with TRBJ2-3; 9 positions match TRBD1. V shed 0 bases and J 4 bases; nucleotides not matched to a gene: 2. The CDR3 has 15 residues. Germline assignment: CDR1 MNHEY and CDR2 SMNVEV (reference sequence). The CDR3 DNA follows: TGTGCCAGCAGTTTATCGGGACAGGGTTCAGATACGCAGTATTTT. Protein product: CASSLSGQGSDTQYF.

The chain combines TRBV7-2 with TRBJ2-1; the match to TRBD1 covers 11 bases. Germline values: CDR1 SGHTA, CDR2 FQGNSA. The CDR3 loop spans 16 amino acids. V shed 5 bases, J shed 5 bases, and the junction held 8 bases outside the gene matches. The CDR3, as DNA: TGTGCCAGCAGCCTAGGACAGGGGGCGGTGAACAATGAGCAGTTCTTC. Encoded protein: CASSLGQGAVNNEQFF.

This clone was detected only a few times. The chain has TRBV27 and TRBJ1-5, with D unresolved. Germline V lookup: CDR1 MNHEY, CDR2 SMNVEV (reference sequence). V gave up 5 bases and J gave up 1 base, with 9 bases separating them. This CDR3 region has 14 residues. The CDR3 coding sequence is TGTGCCAGCAGTCCCGCGGGGAGCAATCAGCCCCAGCATTTT. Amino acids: CASSPAGSNQPQHF.

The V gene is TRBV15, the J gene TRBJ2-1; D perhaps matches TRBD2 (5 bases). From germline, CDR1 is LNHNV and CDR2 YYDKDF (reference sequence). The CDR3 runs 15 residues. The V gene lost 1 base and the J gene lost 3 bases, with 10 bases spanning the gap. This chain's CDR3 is CATSRGLRGYNEQFF. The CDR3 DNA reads TGTGCCACCAGCAGAGGACTACGGGGCTACAATGAGCAGTTCTTC.

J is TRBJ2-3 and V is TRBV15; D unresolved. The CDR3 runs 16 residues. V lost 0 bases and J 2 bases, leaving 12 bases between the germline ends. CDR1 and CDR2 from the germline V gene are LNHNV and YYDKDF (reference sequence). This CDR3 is CATSRDRVLSTDTQYF. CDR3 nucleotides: TGTGCCACCAGCAGAGATCGAGTTCTCTCCACAGATACGCAGTATTTT.

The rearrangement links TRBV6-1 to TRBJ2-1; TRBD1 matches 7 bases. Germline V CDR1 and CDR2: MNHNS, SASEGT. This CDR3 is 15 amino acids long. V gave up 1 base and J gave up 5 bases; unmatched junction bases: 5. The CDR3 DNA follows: TGTGCCAGCAGTGAAGGAGCAGGGGGTCACAATGAGCAGTTCTTC. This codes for CASSEGAGGHNEQFF.

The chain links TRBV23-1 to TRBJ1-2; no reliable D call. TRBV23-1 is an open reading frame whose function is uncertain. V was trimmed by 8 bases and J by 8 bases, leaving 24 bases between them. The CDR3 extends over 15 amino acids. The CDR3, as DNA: TGCGCCAGCGCCCAAAAAACGAGGGTTCTGGGCGGCTACACCTTC. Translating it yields CASAQKTRVLGGYTF.

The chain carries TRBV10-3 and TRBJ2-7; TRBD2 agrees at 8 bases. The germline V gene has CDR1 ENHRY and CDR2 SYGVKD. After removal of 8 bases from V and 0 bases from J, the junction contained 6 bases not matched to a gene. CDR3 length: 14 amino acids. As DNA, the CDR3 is TGTGCCATCCGGCTAGCGGGTTCCTCCTACGAGCAGTACTTC. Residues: CAIRLAGSSYEQYF.

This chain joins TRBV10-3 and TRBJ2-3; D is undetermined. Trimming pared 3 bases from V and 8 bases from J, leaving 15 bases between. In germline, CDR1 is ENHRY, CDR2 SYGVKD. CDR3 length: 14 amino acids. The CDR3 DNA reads TGTGCCATCAGTGACCCCCTTGGAGTCACTACGCAGTATTTT. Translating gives CAISDPLGVTTQYF.

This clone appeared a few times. CDR3 nucleotides: TGTGCCTGGACTTACGACAGCTACACTGAAGCTTTCTTT. This gives the protein CAWTYDSYTEAFF. The chain couples TRBV30 to TRBJ1-1, with a possible D match to TRBD1 (5 bases). Germline CDR1 reads GTSNPN; CDR2 reads SVGIG (reference sequence). V lost 4 bases and J lost 3, with 12 bases in between. There are 13 residues in the CDR3.

The CDR3 protein is CASSLSGTSGYNEQFF. The CDR3 DNA reads TGCGCCAGCAGCTTGTCCGGGACTAGCGGGTACAATGAGCAGTTCTTC. The rearrangement uses TRBV5-1 and TRBJ2-1; the match to TRBD2 covers 12 bases. CDR3 length: 16 amino acids. Trimming at V came to 1 base and at J to 4 bases, leaving 3 bases not matched to a gene. Germline values: CDR1 SGHRS, CDR2 YFSETQ.

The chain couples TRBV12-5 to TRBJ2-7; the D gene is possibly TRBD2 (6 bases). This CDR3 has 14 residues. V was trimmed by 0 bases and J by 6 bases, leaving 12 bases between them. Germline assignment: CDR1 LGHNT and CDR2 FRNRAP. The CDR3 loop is CASGLVGGVSEQYF. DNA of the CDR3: TGTGCTAGTGGTTTGGTAGGAGGGGTGTCCGAGCAGTACTTC. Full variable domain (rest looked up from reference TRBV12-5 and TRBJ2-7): DARVTQTPRHKVTEMGQEVTMRCQPILGHNTVFWYRQTMMQGLELLAYFRNRAPLDDSGMPKDRFSAEMPDATLATLKIQPSEPRDSAVYFCASGLVGGVSEQYFGPGTRLTVT.

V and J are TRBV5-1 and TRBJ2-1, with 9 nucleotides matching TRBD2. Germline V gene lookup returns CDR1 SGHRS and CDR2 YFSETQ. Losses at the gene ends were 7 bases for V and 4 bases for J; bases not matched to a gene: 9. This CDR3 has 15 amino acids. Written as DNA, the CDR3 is TGCGCCAGCGCTAGCGGGACGGCAGAATACAATGAGCAGTTCTTC. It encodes CASASGTAEYNEQFF.

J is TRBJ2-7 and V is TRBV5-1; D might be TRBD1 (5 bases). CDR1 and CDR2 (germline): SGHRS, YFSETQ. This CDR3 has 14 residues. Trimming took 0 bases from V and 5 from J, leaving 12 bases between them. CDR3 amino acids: CASSLGQTTDEQYF. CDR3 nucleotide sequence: TGCGCCAGCAGCTTGGGACAGACGACGGACGAGCAGTACTTC.

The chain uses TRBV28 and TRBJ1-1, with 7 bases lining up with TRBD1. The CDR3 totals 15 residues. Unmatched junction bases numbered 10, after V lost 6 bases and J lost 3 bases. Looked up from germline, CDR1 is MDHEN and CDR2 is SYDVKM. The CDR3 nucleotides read TGTGCCAGCAGCCAATTGACAGGGTCGGACACTGAAGCTTTCTTT. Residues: CASSQLTGSDTEAFF. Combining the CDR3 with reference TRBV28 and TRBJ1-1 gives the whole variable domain DVKVTQSSRYLVKRTGEKVFLECVQDMDHENMFWYRQDPGLGLRLIYFSYDVKMKEKGDIPEGYSVSREKKERFSLILESASTNQTSMYLCASSQLTGSDTEAFFGQGTRLTVV.